This T cell receptor (beta chain) is drawn from a study of control samples from healthy donors and cancer patients (dated by TCRdb to 2020 to 2021). A remark on this clone: Its binding antigen is unknown. No base quality values were provided; no much bigger clone lies one nucleotide off.

Library preparation employed the immunoSEQ multiplex PCR assay. TCRdb took over this immuneACCESS table, retaining in-frame rearrangements with V and J assigned. Such tables are incomplete; in checked studies, under half of the missing clones stem from an unresolved V gene, and the remainder is unexplained. This sample comprises 150,000 to 160,000 clones, over 90% of them detected only once. The ten largest account for under 2.5% of the sample. Material: blood. The clonotype comes from a man in his fifties in good health.

The bases are TGTGCCAGCAGTTTTGGTAGGTCCCTAATGAACACTGAAGCTTTCTTT. It translates as CASSFGRSLMNTEAFF. This chain joins TRBV27 to TRBJ1-1; the D gene cannot be named for sure. Including cysteine and phenylalanine, the CDR3 has 16 amino acids. Of the read, only the CDR3 DNA is kept; its 48 bases are in frame from base 1. V loses 3 bases, J loses 0 bases, and the germline ends lie 14 bases apart. The germline V gene (reference sequence) yields MNHEY for CDR1 and SMNVEV for CDR2.